The clone carrying this TCR beta chain was found a few times. The target antigen is unknown. This record comes from a study of T-cell memory formation after mild COVID-19. Across the whole study: Clusters were largely donor specific. Study-wide findings and caveats: That cross-reactive memory joined was suggested by some responding clones appearing in pre-infection memory. Clones that shrank (day 15 to 85) were balanced CD4/CD8, whereas later expanders leaned CD4+.

TCRdb re-analysed the 5' RACE reads in MiXCR, keeping a single row per CDR3 protein. The data hold about 270,000 distinct CDR3 sequences, with around 17% observed a single time. The CDR3 covers 14 residues. The V end lost 4 bases, the J end lost 6 bases, and 12 bases lay between the germline ends. CDR1 SEHNR and CDR2 FQNEAQ come from the germline V gene (reference sequence). Sequenced: PBMCs or a T cell subset sorted from them (not recorded which). The source is a man between 18 and 29 years old who had mild COVID-19 (a few samples of this study predate the infection). Cell type and time point are not known. The chain employs TRBV7-9 and TRBJ1-4, with D tentatively TRBD1 (6 bases). The CDR3 loop reads CASSSQGGDEKLFF. In DNA form, the CDR3 reads TGTGCCAGCAGCTCACAGGGAGGGGATGAAAAACTGTTTTTT.